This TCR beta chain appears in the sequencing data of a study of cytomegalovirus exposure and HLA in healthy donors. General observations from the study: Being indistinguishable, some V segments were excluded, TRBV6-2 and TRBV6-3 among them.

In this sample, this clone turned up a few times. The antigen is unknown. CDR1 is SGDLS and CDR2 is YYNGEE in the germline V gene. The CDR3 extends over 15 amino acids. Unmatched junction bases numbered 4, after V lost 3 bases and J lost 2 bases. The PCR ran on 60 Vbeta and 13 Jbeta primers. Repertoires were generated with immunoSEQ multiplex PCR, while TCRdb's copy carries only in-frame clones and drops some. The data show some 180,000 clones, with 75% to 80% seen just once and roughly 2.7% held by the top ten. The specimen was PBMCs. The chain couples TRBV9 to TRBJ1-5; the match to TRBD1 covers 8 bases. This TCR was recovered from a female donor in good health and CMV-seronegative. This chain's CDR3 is CASSAQGAGNQPQHF. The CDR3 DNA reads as TGTGCCAGCAGCGCGCAGGGGGCAGGCAATCAGCCCCAGCATTTT. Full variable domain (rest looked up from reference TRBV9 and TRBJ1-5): DSGVTQTPKHLITATGQRVTLRCSPRSGDLSVYWYQQSLDQGLQFLIQYYNGEERAKGNILERFSAQQFPDLHSELNLSSLELGDSALYFCASSAQGAGNQPQHFGDGTRLSIL.